This T cell receptor beta chain was recorded in a study of OX40 agonist ivuxolimab in advanced cancers. Study-level background: Ivuxolimab was a fully human IgG2 agonistic monoclonal antibody targeting the costimulatory receptor OX40 (CD134). Peripheral TCRbeta sequencing aimed to test whether ivuxolimab altered TCR sequence diversity and caused clonal T-cell expansion. Prior anti-PD-1, anti-PD-L1 or anti-CTLA-4 therapy was permitted, and checkpoint inhibitors had been received by roughly 42% of dose-escalation patients. Intravenous ivuxolimab was administered to patients every 2 weeks at six dose levels: 0.01, 0.1, 0.3, 1.5, 3 and 10 mg/kg. The paper describes the monotherapy dose-escalation part (N = 52 patients) of the phase I trial of ivuxolimab. In the dose-escalation cohort, 82.7% of patients were male, and the mean age was roughly 60 years with a range of roughly 20 to 79. Among the 50 to 55 dose-escalation patients, some 20 had hepatocellular carcinoma, 15 or so melanoma, 9 renal cell carcinoma and 9 head and neck cancer. Partial responses occurred in three dose-escalation patients, of whom one had hepatocellular carcinoma and two had cutaneous melanoma.

Study-level results and caveats: After ivuxolimab, expanded clones were on average more numerous among CD8+ T cells than among CD4+ T cells. In the 0.1-3.0 mg/kg groups, partial responders were among the patients with the lowest normalized peripheral clonal expansion, particularly in CD8+ T cells. Low levels of normalized T-cell clonal expansion were also seen in some patients who did not respond. At doses of 0.1 to 3.0 mg/kg, clonal expansion of both CD4+ and CD8+ blood T cells was observed from baseline to week 6. The antigen specificity of the peripheral T cells that underwent clonal expansion was not determined.

For sequencing of the TCRbeta CDR3 region, genomic DNA was extracted from the sorted cells. The immunoSEQ Assay was used for sequencing of TCRbeta CDR3 regions. In its TCRdb copy, this immuneACCESS table keeps in-frame sequences only and misses some clones. Where compared with another copy, unresolved V genes explain less than half of these, and the others have no known cause. In this sample the table shows tens of thousands of clones, 90% of which occur a single time. Of the sample, more than 0.45% is held by the ten largest clones. As concerns this clone: The antigen this receptor binds is unknown. No base qualities exist here, and no much larger clone lies one base off it.

The trial excluded patients who had a history of autoimmune disease or who were on systemic immunosuppression. In every dose cohort, peripheral blood was drawn for TCR sequencing at baseline, cycle 4 day 1, and cycle 7 day 1. Samples came from an open-label, multicenter, first-in-human phase I dose-escalation trial of ivuxolimab. Adults with locally advanced or metastatic melanoma, renal cell carcinoma, hepatocellular carcinoma or head and neck squamous cell carcinoma were enrolled in the trial. Before TCR sequencing, CD4+ and CD8+ T cells were separately sorted from peripheral blood. Trimming accounts for 4 bases at V and 4 bases at J, while the number of junction bases matched to no gene is 10. The CDR3 numbers 15 residues from cysteine through phenylalanine. The kept DNA is CDR3 alone, 45 bases in frame from the first base. The germline V gene supplies CDR1 SGHTS and CDR2 YDEGEE.

The V and J segments used are TRBV5-8 and TRBJ1-2; 7 bases in the middle match TRBD1. Sequenced here: CD4+ or CD8+ T cells sorted from blood, sampled in a trial of the OX40 agonist ivuxolimab. This TCR derives from an adult with an advanced solid tumor such as melanoma, head and neck, liver or kidney cancer. The bases are TGTGCCAGCAGCCCAACCGGGACAGTAACCTATGGCTACACCTTC. Its product reads: CASSPTGTVTYGYTF.